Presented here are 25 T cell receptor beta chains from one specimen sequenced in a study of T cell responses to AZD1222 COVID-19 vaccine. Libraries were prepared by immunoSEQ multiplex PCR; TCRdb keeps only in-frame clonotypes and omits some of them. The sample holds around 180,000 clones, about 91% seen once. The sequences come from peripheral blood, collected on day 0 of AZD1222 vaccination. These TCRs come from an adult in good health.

This CDR3 is CATGSSGRRTNGYTF. In nucleotides, the CDR3 is TGTGCCACTGGATCCTCCGGGCGTCGAACTAATGGCTACACCTTC. V and J are TRBV27 and TRBJ1-2; D is unclear. The V gene's germline CDR1 is MNHEY and CDR2 SMNVEV (reference sequence). V gave up 10 bases and J gave up 6 bases, with 24 bases separating them. The CDR3 is 15 amino acids.

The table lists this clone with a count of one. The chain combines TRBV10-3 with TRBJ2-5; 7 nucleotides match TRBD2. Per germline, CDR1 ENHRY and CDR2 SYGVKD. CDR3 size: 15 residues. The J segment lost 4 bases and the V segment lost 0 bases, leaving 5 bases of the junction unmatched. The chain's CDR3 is CAISESGGDRETQYF. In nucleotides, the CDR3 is TGTGCCATCAGTGAGTCTGGGGGGGATCGAGAGACCCAGTACTTC.

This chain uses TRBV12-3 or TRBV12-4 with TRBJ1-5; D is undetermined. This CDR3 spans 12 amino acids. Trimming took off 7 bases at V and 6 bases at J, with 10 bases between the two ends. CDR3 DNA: TGTGCCAGCACCCTGGGTCTTCAGCCCCAGCATTTT. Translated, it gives CASTLGLQPQHF.

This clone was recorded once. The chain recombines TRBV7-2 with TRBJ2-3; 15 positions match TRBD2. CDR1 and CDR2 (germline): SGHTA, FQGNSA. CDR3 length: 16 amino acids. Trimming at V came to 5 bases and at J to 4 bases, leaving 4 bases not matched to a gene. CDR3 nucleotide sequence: TGTGCCAGCAGCCCCGGACTAGCGGGGGGGCCAGATACGCAGTATTTT. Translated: CASSPGLAGGPDTQYF.

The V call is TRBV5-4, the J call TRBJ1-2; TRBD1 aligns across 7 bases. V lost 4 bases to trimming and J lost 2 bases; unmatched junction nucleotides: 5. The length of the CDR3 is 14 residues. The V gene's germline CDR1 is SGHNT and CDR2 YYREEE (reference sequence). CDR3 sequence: CASSPTGNNYGYTF. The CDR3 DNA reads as TGTGCCAGCAGCCCGACAGGGAACAACTATGGCTACACCTTC.

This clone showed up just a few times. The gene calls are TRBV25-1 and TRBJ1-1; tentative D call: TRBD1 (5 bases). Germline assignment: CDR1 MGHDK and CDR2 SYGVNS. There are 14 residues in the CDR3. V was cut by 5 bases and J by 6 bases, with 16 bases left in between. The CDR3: CASSTPGALPEAFF. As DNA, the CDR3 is TGTGCCAGCAGTACCCCCGGGGCGCTACCTGAAGCTTTCTTT. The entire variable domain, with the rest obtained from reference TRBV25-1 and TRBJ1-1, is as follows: EADIYQTPRYLVIGTGKKITLECSQTMGHDKMYWYQQDPGMELHLIHYSYGVNSTEKGDLSSESTVSRIRTEHFPLTLESARPSHTSQYLCASSTPGALPEAFFGQGTRLTVV.

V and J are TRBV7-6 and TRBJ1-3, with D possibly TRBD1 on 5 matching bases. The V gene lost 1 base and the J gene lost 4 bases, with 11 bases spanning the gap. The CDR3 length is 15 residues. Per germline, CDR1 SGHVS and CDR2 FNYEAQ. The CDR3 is CASSLGAGPGNTIYF. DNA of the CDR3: TGTGCCAGCAGCTTAGGCGCGGGACCCGGAAACACCATATATTTT.

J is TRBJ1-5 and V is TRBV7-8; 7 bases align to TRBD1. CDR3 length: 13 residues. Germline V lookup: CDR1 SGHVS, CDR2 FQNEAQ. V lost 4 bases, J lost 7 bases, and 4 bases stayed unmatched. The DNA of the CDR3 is TGTGCCAGCAGCTCCCGACAGGGCCAGCCCCAGCATTTT. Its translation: CASSSRQGQPQHF. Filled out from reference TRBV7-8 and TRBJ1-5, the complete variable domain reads GAGVSQSPRYKVAKRGQDVALRCDPISGHVSLFWYQQALGQGPEFLTYFQNEAQLDKSGLPSDRFFAERPEGSVSTLKIQRTQQEDSAVYLCASSSRQGQPQHFGDGTRLSIL.

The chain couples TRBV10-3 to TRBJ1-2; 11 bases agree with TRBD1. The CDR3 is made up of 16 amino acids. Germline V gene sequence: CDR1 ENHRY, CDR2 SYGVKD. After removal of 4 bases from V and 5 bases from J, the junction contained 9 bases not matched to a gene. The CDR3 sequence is CAISGWTGGSGYGYTF. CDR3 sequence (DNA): TGTGCCATCAGTGGATGGACAGGGGGCTCTGGGTATGGCTACACCTTC.

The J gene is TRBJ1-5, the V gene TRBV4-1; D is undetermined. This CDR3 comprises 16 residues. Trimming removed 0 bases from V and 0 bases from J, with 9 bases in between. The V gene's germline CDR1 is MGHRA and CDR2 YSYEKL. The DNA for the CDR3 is TGCGCCAGCAGCCAAGAGATTGGGTATAGCAATCAGCCCCAGCATTTT. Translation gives CASSQEIGYSNQPQHF.

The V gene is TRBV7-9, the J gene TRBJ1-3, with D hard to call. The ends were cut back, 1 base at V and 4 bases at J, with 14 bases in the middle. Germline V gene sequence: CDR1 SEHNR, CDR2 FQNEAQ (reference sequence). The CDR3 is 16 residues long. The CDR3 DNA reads TGTGCCAGCAGCTTAGTTCCCAGAGCTCTGGGAAACACCATATATTTT. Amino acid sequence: CASSLVPRALGNTIYF.

CDR3 coding DNA: TGTGCCAGCAGTTCCGGGGGAATCGGAAAACTGTTTTTT. Translating gives CASSSGGIGKLFF. The genes are TRBV27 and TRBJ1-4, with a possible D match to TRBD1 (5 bases). Trimming took off 4 bases at V and 10 bases at J, with 13 bases between the two ends. Germline V gives CDR1 MNHEY, CDR2 SMNVEV (reference sequence). This CDR3 is built from 13 residues.

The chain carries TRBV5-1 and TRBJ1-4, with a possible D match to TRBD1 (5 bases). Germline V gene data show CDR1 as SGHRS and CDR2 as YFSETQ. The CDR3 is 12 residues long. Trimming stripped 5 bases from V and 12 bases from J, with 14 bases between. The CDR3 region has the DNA TGCGCCAGCAGTGTCAACACGGGGGAACTGTTTTTT. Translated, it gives CASSVNTGELFF.

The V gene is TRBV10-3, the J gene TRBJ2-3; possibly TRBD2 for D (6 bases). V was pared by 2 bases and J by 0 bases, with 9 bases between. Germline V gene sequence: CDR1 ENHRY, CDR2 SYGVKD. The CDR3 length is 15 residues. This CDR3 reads CAISEAGSSTDTQYF. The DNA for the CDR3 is TGTGCCATCAGTGAGGCCGGGAGTAGCACAGATACGCAGTATTTT.

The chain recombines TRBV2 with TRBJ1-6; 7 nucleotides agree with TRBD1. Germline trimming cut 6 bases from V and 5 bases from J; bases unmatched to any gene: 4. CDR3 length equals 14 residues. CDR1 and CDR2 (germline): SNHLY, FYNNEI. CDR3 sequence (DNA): TGTGCCAGCAGGGGGACAGTGAATAATTCACCCCTCCACTTT. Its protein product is CASRGTVNNSPLHF. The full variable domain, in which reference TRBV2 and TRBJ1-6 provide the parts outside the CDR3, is EPEVTQTPSHQVTQMGQEVILRCVPISNHLYFYWYRQILGQKVEFLVSFYNNEISEKSEIFDDQFSVERPDGSNFTLKIRSTKLEDSAMYFCASRGTVNNSPLHFGNGTRLTVT.

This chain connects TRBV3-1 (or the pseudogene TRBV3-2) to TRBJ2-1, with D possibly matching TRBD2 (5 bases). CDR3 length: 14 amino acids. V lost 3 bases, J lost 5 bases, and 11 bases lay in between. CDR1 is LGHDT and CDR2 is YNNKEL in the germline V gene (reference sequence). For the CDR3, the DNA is TGTGCCAGCAGCCATTTCGGGGTTAACAATGAGCAGTTCTTC. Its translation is CASSHFGVNNEQFF.

CDR3 DNA sequence: TGCGCCAGCAGCTTGGCGGCGGAGAGCGAAAAACTGTTTTTT. It is translated as CASSLAAESEKLFF. The rearrangement links TRBV5-1 to TRBJ1-4; D is uncertain. The CDR3 covers 14 residues. Germline V lookup: CDR1 SGHRS, CDR2 YFSETQ. Trimming shortened V by 0 bases and J by 8 bases, and 11 bases separated the two germline ends.

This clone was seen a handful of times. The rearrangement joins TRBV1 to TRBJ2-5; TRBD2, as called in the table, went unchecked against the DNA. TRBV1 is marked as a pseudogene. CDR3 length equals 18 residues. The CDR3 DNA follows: TGCACCAGCAGCCAAGATCGGCTAGCGGGGGGCCTCAGGGAGACCCAGTACTTC. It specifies CTSSQDRLAGGLRETQYF.

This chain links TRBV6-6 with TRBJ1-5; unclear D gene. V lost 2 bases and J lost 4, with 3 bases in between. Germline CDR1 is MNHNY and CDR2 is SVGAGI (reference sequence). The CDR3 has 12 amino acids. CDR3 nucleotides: TGTGCCAGCAGTTACGGAAATCAGCCCCAGCATTTT. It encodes CASSYGNQPQHF.

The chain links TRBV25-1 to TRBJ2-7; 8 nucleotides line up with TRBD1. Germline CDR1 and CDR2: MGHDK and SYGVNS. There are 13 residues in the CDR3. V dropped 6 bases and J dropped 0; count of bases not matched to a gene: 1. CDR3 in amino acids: CASRDRDSYEQYF. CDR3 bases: TGTGCCAGCAGGGACAGGGACTCCTACGAGCAGTACTTC.

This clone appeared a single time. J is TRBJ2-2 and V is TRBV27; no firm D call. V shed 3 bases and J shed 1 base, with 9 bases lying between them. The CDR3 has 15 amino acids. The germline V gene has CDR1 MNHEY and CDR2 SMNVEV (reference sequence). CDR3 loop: CASSFSRLNTGELFF. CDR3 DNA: TGTGCCAGCAGTTTCTCCAGACTGAACACCGGGGAGCTGTTTTTT.

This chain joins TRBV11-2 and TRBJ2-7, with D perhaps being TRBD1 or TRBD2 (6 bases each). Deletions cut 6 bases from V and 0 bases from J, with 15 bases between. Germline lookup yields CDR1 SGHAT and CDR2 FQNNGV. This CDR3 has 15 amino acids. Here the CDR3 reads CASSIVPGASYEQYF. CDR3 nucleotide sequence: TGTGCCAGCAGTATCGTCCCGGGGGCCTCCTACGAGCAGTACTTC.

The CDR3: CSVEDRGRETQYF. The CDR3, as DNA: TGCAGCGTTGAGGACAGGGGCCGAGAGACCCAGTACTTC. V gene TRBV29-1 combines with J gene TRBJ2-5, with 9 positions matching TRBD1. Germline assignment: CDR1 SQVTM and CDR2 ANQGSEA. V was clipped by 3 bases and J by 4 bases; unmatched bases: 3. This CDR3 is built from 13 residues.

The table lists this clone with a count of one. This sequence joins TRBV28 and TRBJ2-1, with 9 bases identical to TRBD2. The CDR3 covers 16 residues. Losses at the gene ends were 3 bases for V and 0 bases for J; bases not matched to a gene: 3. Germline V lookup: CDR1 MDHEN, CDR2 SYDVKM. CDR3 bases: TGTGCCAGCAGTTTTGCGGGAGGGAGCTCCTACAATGAGCAGTTCTTC. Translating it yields CASSFAGGSSYNEQFF.

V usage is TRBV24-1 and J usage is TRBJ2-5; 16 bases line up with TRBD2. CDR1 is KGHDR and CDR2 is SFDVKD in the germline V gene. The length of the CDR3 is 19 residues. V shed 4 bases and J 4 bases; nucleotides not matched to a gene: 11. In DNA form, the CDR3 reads TGTGCCACCAGTGAGACTCCGGGACTAGCGGGGGGGCCAGTAGAGACCCAGTACTTC. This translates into CATSETPGLAGGPVETQYF.